This T cell receptor beta chain was profiled in a study of beta chain features in type 1 diabetes. As to this clone: What it recognizes is unknown.

Sequenced material consisted of expressed TCRB transcripts (all of the isolated RNA was reverse transcribed). The data were produced by immunoSEQ multiplex PCR, yet TCRdb's version contains in-frame clones alone and is incomplete. The sample includes about 160,000 clones, around 8% of them seen just once. General study results and limits: Across all four CD4+ subsets, people with type 1 diabetes showed modestly shorter TCRB CDR3s.

The CDR3 is 15 amino acids. J lost 9 bases, V lost 7 bases, and 9 bases had no gene match. The germline CDR1 and CDR2 sequences are LNHDA and SQIVND (reference sequence). V is TRBV19 and J is TRBJ2-1; 13 bases agree with TRBD2. Sequencing was done on a sample of central memory CD4+ T cells from blood. The TCR originated in a woman aged 18-29 years with type 1 diabetes. CDR3 DNA: TGTGCCAGTACCGGGACTAGCGGGATTAGGAGTGAGCAGTTCTTC. Protein sequence: CASTGTSGIRSEQFF.